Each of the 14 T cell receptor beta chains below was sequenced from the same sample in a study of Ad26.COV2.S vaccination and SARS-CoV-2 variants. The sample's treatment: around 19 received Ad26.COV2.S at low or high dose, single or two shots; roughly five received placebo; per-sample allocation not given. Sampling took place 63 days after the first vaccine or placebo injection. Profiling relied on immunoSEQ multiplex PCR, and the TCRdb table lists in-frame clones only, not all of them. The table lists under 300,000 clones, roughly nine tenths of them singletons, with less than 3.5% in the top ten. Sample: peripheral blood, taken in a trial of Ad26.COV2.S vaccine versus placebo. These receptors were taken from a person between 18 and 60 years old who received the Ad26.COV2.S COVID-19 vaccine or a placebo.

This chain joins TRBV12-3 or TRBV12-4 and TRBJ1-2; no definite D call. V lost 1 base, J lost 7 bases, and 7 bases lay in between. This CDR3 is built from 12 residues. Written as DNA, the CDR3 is TGTGCCAGCAGTTTAGGGGAGTCTGGCTACACCTTC. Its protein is CASSLGESGYTF.

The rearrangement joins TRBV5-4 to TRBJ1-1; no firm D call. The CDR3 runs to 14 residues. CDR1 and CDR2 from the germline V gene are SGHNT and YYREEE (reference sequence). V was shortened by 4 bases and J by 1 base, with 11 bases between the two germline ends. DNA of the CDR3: TGTGCCAGCAGCCCACCTTATGAGAACACTGAAGCTTTCTTT. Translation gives CASSPPYENTEAFF.

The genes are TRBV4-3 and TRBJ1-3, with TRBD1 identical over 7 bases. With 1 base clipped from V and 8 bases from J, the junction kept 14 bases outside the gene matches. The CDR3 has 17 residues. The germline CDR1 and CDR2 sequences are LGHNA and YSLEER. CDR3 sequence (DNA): TGCGCCAGCAGCCAAGTGACAGGGAGCTCGTTCGGGGACACCATATATTTT. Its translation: CASSQVTGSSFGDTIYF.

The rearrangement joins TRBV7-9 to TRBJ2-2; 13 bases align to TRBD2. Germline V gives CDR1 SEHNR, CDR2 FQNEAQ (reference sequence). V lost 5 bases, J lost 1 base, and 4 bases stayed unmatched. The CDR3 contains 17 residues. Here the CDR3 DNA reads TGTGCCAGCAGCCTGGGACTAGCGGGGAGGAACACCGGGGAGCTGTTTTTT. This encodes CASSLGLAGRNTGELFF.

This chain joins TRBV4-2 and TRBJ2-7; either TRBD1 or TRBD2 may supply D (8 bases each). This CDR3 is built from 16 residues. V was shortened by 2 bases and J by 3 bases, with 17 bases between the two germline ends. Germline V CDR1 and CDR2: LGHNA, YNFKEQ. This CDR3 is CASSQSVAGTGYEQYF. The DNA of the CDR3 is TGTGCCAGCAGCCAATCTGTAGCGGGGACAGGCTACGAGCAGTACTTC.

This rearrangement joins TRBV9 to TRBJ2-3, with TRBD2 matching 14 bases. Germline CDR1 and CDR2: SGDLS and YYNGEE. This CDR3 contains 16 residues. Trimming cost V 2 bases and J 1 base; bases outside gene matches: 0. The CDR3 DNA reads TGTGCCAGCAGCGTGACTAGCGGGAGGGGCACAGATACGCAGTATTTT. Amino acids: CASSVTSGRGTDTQYF.

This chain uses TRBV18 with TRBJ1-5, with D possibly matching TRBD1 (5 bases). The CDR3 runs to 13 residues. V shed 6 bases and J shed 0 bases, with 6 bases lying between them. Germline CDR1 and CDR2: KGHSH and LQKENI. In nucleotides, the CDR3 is TGTGCCAGCTCTACAGGTAGCAATCAGCCCCAGCATTTT. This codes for CASSTGSNQPQHF.

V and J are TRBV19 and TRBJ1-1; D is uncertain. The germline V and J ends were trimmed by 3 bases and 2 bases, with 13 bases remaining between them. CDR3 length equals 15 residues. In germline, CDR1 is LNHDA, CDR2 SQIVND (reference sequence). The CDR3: CASSIWGEVNTEAFF. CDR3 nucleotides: TGTGCCAGTAGTATTTGGGGTGAAGTAAACACTGAAGCTTTCTTT.

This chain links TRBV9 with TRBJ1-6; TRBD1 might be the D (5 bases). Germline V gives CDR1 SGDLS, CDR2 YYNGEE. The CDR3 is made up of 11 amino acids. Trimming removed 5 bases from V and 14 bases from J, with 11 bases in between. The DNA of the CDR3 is TGTGCCAGCAGGGGGACCGGGGCCCTCCACTTT. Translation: CASRGTGALHF.

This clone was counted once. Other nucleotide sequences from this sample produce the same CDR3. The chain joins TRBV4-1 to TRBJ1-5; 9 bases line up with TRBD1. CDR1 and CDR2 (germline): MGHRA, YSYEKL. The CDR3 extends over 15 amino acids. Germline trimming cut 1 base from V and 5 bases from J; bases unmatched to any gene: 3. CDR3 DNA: TGCGCCAGCAGCCAAGTTCGGGACAGGGATCAGCCCCAGCATTTT. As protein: CASSQVRDRDQPQHF.

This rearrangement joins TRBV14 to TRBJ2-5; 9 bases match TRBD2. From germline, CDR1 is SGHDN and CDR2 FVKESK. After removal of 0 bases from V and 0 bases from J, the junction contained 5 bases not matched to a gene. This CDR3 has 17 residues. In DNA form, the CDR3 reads TGTGCCAGCAGCCAAGAAACTAGCGGGTGGTACCAAGAGACCCAGTACTTC. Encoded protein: CASSQETSGWYQETQYF.

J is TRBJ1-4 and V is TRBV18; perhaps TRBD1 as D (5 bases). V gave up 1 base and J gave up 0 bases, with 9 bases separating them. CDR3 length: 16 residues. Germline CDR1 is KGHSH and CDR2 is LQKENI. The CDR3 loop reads CASSPQRDPTNEKLFF. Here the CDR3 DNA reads TGTGCCAGCTCACCACAGAGGGACCCAACTAATGAAAAACTGTTTTTT.

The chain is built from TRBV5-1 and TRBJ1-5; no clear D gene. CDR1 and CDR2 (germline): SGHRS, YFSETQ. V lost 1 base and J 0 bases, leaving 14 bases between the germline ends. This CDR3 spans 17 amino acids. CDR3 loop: CASSLILQVYSNQPQHF. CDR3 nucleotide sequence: TGCGCCAGCAGCTTGATCTTGCAGGTTTATAGCAATCAGCCCCAGCATTTT.

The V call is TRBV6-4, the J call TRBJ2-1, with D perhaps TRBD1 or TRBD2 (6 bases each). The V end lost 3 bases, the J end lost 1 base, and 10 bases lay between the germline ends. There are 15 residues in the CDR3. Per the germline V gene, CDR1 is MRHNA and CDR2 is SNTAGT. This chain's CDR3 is CASSERGASYNEQFF. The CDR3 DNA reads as TGTGCCAGCAGTGAGAGGGGGGCTTCCTACAATGAGCAGTTCTTC.